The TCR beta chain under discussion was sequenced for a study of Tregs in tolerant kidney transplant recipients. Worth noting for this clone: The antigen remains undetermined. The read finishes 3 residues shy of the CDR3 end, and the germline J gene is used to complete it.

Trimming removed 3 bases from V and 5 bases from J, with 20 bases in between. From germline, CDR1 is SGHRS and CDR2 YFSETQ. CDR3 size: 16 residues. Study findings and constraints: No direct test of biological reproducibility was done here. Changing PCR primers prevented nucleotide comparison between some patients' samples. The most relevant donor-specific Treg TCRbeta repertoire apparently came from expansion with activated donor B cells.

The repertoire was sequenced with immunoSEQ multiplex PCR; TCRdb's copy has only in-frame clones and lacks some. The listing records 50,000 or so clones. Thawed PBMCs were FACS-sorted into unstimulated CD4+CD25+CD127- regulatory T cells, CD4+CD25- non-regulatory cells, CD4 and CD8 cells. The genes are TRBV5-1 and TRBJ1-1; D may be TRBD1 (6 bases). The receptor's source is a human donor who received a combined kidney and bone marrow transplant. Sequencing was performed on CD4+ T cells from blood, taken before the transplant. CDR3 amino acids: CASSSPGHPGGTEAFF. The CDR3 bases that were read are TGCGCCAGCAGCTCCCCGGGACACCCTGGAGGGACTGAA.